The T cell receptor (beta chain) under discussion was sequenced for a study of breast tumors, draining lymph nodes, adjacent tissues. On this clonotype: A much larger clone lies a single base off, so this may be a read error.

TCRdb reprocessed the multiplex PCR reads with MiXCR, giving one entry per CDR3 protein. The data hold about 220,000 distinct CDR3 sequences, with under 35% observed a single time. Samples came from axillary lymph nodes draining the breast cancer. The source is a female donor with breast cancer. Some clones in this sample may be carry-over from other donors' samples. Material for sequencing was axillary lymph node tissue.

CDR3 loop: CASSETGPSGANVLTF. The CDR3 DNA reads as TGCGCCAGCAGTGAGACAGGGCCCTCTGGGGCCAACGTCCTGACTTTC. This chain links TRBV5-1 with TRBJ2-6; 7 bases are shared with TRBD1. V lost 5 bases, J lost 0 bases, and 5 bases stayed unmatched. The length of the CDR3 is 16 residues. CDR1 and CDR2 from the germline V gene are SGHRS and YFSETQ.